Listed below are T cell receptor beta chains from one sample, sequenced in a study of CDR3 diversity in severe acne. TCRdb redid the calling of the PCR reads with MiXCR, one entry per CDR3 protein. The table has roughly 100,000 distinct CDR3 sequences, roughly 51% seen once; the top ten hold under 15%. The sample taken for sequencing was blood. These receptors all come from a male donor with acne. Each CDR3 is given with its conserved first and last residue. The order of the fields is clone size, V gene, J gene, D gene, CDR3 DNA, CDR3 protein. A D gene is named only where the DNA matches it firmly. Not every row has a clone size; where given, it reads once, few, many or a size class.

clone_size: NA; v_call: TRBV24-1; j_call: TRBJ2-5; d_call: TRBD1; cdr3_nt: TGTGCCACCAGTCGACAGGGTACGGGTGAGACCCAGTACTTC; cdr3_aa: CATSRQGTGETQYF
clone_size: NA; v_call: TRBV4-1; j_call: TRBJ1-3; d_call: NA; cdr3_nt: TGCGCCAGCAGCCAGTTGGAGAACTCTGGAAACACCATATATTTT; cdr3_aa: CASSQLENSGNTIYF
clone_size: few; v_call: TRBV5-1; j_call: TRBJ2-3; d_call: TRBD1; cdr3_nt: TGCGCCAGCAGCTCTACAGGGGGCGCGACAGATACGCAGTGTTTT; cdr3_aa: CASSSTGGATDTQCF
clone_size: many; v_call: TRBV7-3; j_call: TRBJ2-6; d_call: NA; cdr3_nt: TGTGCCAGCAGCCTAAGCTCTGGGGCCAACGTCCTGACTTTC; cdr3_aa: CASSLSSGANVLTF
clone_size: NA; v_call: TRBV25-1; j_call: TRBJ2-7; d_call: NA; cdr3_nt: TGTGCCAGCAGTGAATACAGCAGGGGCTACGAGCAGTACTTC; cdr3_aa: CASSEYSRGYEQYF
clone_size: NA; v_call: TRBV2; j_call: TRBJ2-3; d_call: TRBD2; cdr3_nt: TGTGCCAGCAGTGAAGGGGCGGGAGGTACAGATACGCAGTATTTT; cdr3_aa: CASSEGAGGTDTQYF
clone_size: NA; v_call: TRBV15; j_call: TRBJ2-3; d_call: NA; cdr3_nt: TGCGCCACCAGCAGAGACGCGGGCCGACTCACAGATACGCAGTATTTT; cdr3_aa: CATSRDAGRLTDTQYF
clone_size: NA; v_call: TRBV3-1; j_call: TRBJ2-1; d_call: NA; cdr3_nt: TGTGCCAGCAGTCAAGGGAGGGGGGTAACCTACAATGAGCAGTTCTTC; cdr3_aa: CASSQGRGVTYNEQFF
clone_size: many; v_call: TRBV6-1; j_call: TRBJ2-3; d_call: NA; cdr3_nt: TGTGCCAGCAGTCCCCTAGGAGATGGAGATACGCAGTATTTT; cdr3_aa: CASSPLGDGDTQYF
clone_size: many; v_call: TRBV5-1; j_call: TRBJ2-3; d_call: TRBD1; cdr3_nt: TGCGCCAGCAGCGCATCGGGACAGCACACAGATACGCAGTATTTT; cdr3_aa: CASSASGQHTDTQYF
clone_size: NA; v_call: TRBV11-2; j_call: TRBJ2-1; d_call: TRBD2; cdr3_nt: TGTGCCAGCAGTTTGCGTAGCGGGAGGGCCTTCTACAATGAGCAGTTCTTC; cdr3_aa: CASSLRSGRAFYNEQFF
clone_size: NA; v_call: TRBV7-2; j_call: TRBJ2-7; d_call: NA; cdr3_nt: NA; cdr3_aa: CASSFYICSVPTETYEQHF
clone_size: NA; v_call: TRBV2; j_call: TRBJ2-2; d_call: TRBD2; cdr3_nt: TGTGCCACCGGGACTAGCGGGAGGACCGGGGAGCTGTTTTTT; cdr3_aa: CATGTSGRTGELFF
clone_size: NA; v_call: TRBV7-9; j_call: TRBJ2-7; d_call: TRBD1; cdr3_nt: TGTGCCAGCAGCTTCAGCTCAACAGGGGGCCACGAGCAGTACTTC; cdr3_aa: CASSFSSTGGHEQYF
clone_size: NA; v_call: TRBV7-2; j_call: TRBJ2-7; d_call: TRBD2; cdr3_nt: TGTGCCAGCAGCTTAGAAGTCCTAGCGGGAGTAGTTGAGCAGTACTTC; cdr3_aa: CASSLEVLAGVVEQYF
clone_size: NA; v_call: TRBV25-1; j_call: TRBJ2-3; d_call: NA; cdr3_nt: TGTGCCAGCCGCGGGACGGTAATGAGCACAGATACGCAGTATTTT; cdr3_aa: CASRGTVMSTDTQYF